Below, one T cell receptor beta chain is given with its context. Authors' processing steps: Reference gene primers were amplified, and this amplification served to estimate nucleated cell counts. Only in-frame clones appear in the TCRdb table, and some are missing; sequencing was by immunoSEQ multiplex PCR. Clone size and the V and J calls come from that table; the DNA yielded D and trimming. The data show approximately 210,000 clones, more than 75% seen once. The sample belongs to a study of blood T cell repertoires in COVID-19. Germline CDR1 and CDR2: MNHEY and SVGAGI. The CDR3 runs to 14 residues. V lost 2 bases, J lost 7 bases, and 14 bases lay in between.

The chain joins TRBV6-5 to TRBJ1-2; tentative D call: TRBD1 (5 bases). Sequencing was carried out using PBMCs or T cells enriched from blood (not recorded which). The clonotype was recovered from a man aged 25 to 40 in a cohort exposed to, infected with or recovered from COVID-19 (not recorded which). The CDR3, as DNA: TGTGCCAGCAGTTACGGGGTCAGGGACTCTGGCTACACCTTC. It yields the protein CASSYGVRDSGYTF.